This T cell receptor (beta chain) was captured by sequencing in a study of blood T cell repertoires in COVID-19. At the level of the study: T cells, B-cell-depleted T cells, or PBMCs provided the cDNA or gDNA that served as material.

Those enrolled, adults aged about 18 to 89 years, came from roughly 22 US areas. Membership in each cohort depended on participant-reported clinical history. CDR3 length equals 19 residues. Germline CDR1 SEHNR, CDR2 FQNEAQ (reference sequence). The V segment lost 2 bases and the J segment 4 bases; nucleotides outside the gene matches: 13. TCRdb keeps only in-frame clones here, not all; method: immunoSEQ multiplex PCR. The table shows over 200,000 clones, with roughly 90% occurring only once. The chain has TRBV7-9 and TRBJ2-2; TRBD1 matches at 10 bases. The sequence was obtained from a woman younger than 45 with acute COVID-19. Sequenced material: PBMCs or T cells enriched from blood (not recorded which). The CDR3 DNA follows: TGTGCCAGCAGCTTACGGGTACCGGGACAGGGGTTTTTCACCGGGGAGCTGTTTTTT. Translated: CASSLRVPGQGFFTGELFF.